What follows is one T cell receptor beta chain and its context. Antigen: not known. Terminally differentiated effector memory CD45RA+ cells were excluded from the naive CD8 cells, which were CD45RO-negative and positively selected for CCR7. This record comes from a study of shared clonotypes between healthy human individuals. Overall study results and limits: Clonotypes that were shared across several donors made up approximately 5% of naive CD4 clonotypes. Non-shared clonotypes had lower generation probabilities than those shared by all four donors.

Using immunoSEQ multiplex PCR, the repertoire was profiled, and TCRdb retains in-frame clones only, with some absent. The data hold about 2.2 million clones, with 85% to 95% observed a single time. CDR1 is MNHEY and CDR2 is SMNVEV in the germline V gene (reference sequence). This CDR3 is 14 amino acids long. V was cut by 6 bases and J by 0 bases, with 11 bases left in between. What was sequenced was naive CD8+ T cells from PBMCs. This rearrangement joins TRBV27 to TRBJ1-2, with D perhaps matching TRBD1 (5 bases). This receptor was identified in a man younger than 30 in good health. Some clones in this sample may be carry-over from other donors' samples. For the CDR3, the DNA is TGTGCCAGCAGACCGGGACCGACTAACTATGGCTACACCTTC. Its translation is CASRPGPTNYGYTF.